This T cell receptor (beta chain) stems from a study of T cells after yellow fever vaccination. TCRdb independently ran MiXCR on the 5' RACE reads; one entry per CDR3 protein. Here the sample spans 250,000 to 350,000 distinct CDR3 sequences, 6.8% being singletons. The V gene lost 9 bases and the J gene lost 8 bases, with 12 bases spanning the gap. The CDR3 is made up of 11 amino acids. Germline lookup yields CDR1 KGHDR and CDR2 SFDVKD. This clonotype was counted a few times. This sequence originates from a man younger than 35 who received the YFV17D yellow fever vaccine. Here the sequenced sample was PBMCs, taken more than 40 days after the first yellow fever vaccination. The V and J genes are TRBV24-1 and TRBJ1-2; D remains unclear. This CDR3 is CATESGNGYTF. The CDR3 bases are TGTGCCACCGAGTCGGGTAACGGCTACACCTTC.